These 18 T cell receptor beta chains share one sample of origin, sequenced in a study of prognosis after radiotherapy for stage I lung cancer. Multiplex PCR in two rounds served to amplify TCR beta CDR3 from genomic DNA. Primers (each specific to one TRBV or TRBJ gene) were used in first-round PCR. From the multiplex PCR reads, TCRdb called clonotypes with MiXCR, one entry per CDR3 protein. Of 59,000 or so distinct CDR3 sequences listed, 26% are singletons. The sample was PBMCs, taken before or after stereotactic body radiation therapy (not recorded which). The receptor source for this set is a donor aged 50 or older with non-small cell lung cancer.

This clonotype was detected ten times or more. In DNA, the CDR3 is TGTGCCACCAGCAGAGACGGGAAGCGGGGGTCCGGATATTTGAACGAGCAGTACTTC. Translated: CATSRDGKRGSGYLNEQYF. The V and J genes are TRBV15 and TRBJ2-7; 8 bases are a match to TRBD2. CDR1 LNHNV and CDR2 YYDKDF come from the germline V gene (reference sequence). Trimming removed 0 bases from V and 5 bases from J; junction bases left unmatched: 18. The CDR3 length is 19 residues.

This clonotype was detected a few times. This may stem from a read error, because a much larger clone lies one nucleotide away. This chain joins TRBV6-2 or TRBV6-3 and TRBJ2-3; TRBD2 matches at 11 bases. After removal of 5 bases from V and 3 bases from J, the junction contained 7 bases not matched to a gene. The V gene's germline CDR1 is MNHEY and CDR2 SVGEGT. The CDR3 has 16 amino acids. This CDR3 reads CASSGCSGGATDTQYF. CDR3 sequence (DNA): TGTGCCAGCAGTGGGTGTAGCGGGGGGGCTACAGATACGCAGTATTTT.

Regarding this clonotype: It differs at one base from a far larger clone, so likely a read error. CDR3 protein: CASSSGRWFKASNQPQHF. In DNA, the CDR3 is TGTGCCAGCAGTTCTGGGAGGTGGTTTAAAGCTAGCAATCAGCCCCAGCATTTT. The rearrangement links TRBV6-9 to TRBJ1-5, with no clear D. There are 18 residues in the CDR3. V was trimmed by 4 bases and J by 0 bases, leaving 19 bases between them. Germline CDR1 and CDR2: MNHGY and SVAAGI.

This clonotype was detected ten times or more. The V and J genes are TRBV5-1 and TRBJ2-1; TRBD2 matches 9 bases. Germline trimming cut 2 bases from V and 6 bases from J; bases unmatched to any gene: 9. The length of the CDR3 is 16 residues. From germline, CDR1 is SGHRS and CDR2 YFSETQ. The CDR3 sequence: CASSFGGRGGSNEQFF. The CDR3 coding sequence is TGCGCCAGCAGCTTTGGCGGGCGGGGGGGCTCCAATGAGCAGTTCTTC.

This clonotype was seen ten or more times. The CDR3 spells CASSEGRSTQETQYF. Here the CDR3 DNA reads TGTGCCAGCAGCGAAGGACGGAGCACCCAAGAGACCCAGTACTTC. The chain is built from TRBV11-2 and TRBJ2-5; the D is unclear. Trimming pared 5 bases from V and 1 base from J, leaving 14 bases between. The CDR3 covers 15 residues. CDR1 and CDR2 from the germline V gene are SGHAT and FQNNGV.

There are many counts of this clonotype. The CDR3 here is CASSPGTGVGDTQYF. In DNA form, the CDR3 reads TGTGCCAGCAGCCCCGGGACAGGGGTCGGGGATACGCAGTATTTT. The chain recombines TRBV28 with TRBJ2-3; 10 bases fit TRBD1. The CDR3 spans 15 residues. CDR1 MDHEN and CDR2 SYDVKM come from the germline V gene. The trim removed 6 bases at V and 6 bases at J, leaving 9 bases unmatched.

This clonotype was detected ten times or more. The rearrangement links TRBV10-3 to TRBJ1-2, with 10 bases fitting TRBD1. The CDR3 extends over 16 amino acids. V lost 6 bases, J lost 3 bases, and 10 bases stayed unmatched. Germline CDR1 reads ENHRY; CDR2 reads SYGVKD. CDR3 region: CAISPRQGAGDYGYTF. Here the CDR3 DNA reads TGTGCCATCAGCCCTCGACAGGGGGCGGGGGACTATGGCTACACCTTC.

This clonotype has ten or more counts. CDR3 sequence: CASSFSRDRVYEQYF. Here the CDR3 DNA reads TGTGCCAGCAGTTTTTCCCGGGACAGGGTCTACGAGCAGTACTTC. The chain carries TRBV6-2 or TRBV6-3 and TRBJ2-7, with 9 bases identical to TRBD1. The V segment lost 4 bases and the J segment 3 bases; nucleotides outside the gene matches: 7. Per germline, CDR1 MNHEY and CDR2 SVGEGT. The CDR3 totals 15 residues.

This chain uses TRBV12-3 or TRBV12-4 with TRBJ2-3; D call uncertain. This CDR3 is 15 amino acids long. The ends were cut back, 6 bases at V and 5 bases at J, with 18 bases in the middle. This CDR3 reads CASRPSVGRKDTQYF. The DNA for the CDR3 is TGTGCCAGCAGGCCCAGTGTAGGCCGCAAAGATACGCAGTATTTT.

This clonotype occurred many times. The rearrangement joins TRBV7-9 to TRBJ2-1, with 8 bases identical to TRBD2. The germline V gene has CDR1 SEHNR and CDR2 FQNEAQ (reference sequence). The CDR3 consists of 14 residues. J gave up 7 bases and V 6 bases, and 8 bases lay outside the gene matches. The CDR3 region is CASRLSGGANEQFF. CDR3 coding DNA: TGTGCCAGCAGACTTTCCGGGGGGGCAAATGAGCAGTTCTTC.

This clonotype was counted at least ten times. The chain couples TRBV2 to TRBJ2-7, with 7 bases lining up with TRBD2. The CDR3 is made up of 14 amino acids. Germline loops: CDR1 SNHLY, CDR2 FYNNEI. Unmatched junction bases numbered 9, after V lost 5 bases and J lost 5 bases. In nucleotides, the CDR3 is TGTGCCAGCAGTAAAACCGGGGGGATCAACGAGCAGTACTTC. This gives the protein CASSKTGGINEQYF.

This clonotype was recorded many times. The CDR3 loop reads CASSLPGRNTEAFF. The CDR3 DNA is TGTGCCAGCAGCTTGCCCGGGAGGAACACTGAAGCTTTCTTT. This rearrangement joins TRBV7-8 to TRBJ1-1; D gene ambiguous. With 3 bases removed from V and 1 base from J, the gap between germline ends came to 9 bases. The germline V gene has CDR1 SGHVS and CDR2 FQNEAQ. The length of the CDR3 is 14 residues.

The chain has TRBV5-4 and TRBJ2-5, with D perhaps TRBD1 or TRBD2 (6 bases each). Germline-derived CDR1 and CDR2 are SGHNT and YYREEE (reference sequence). Trimming shortened V by 0 bases and J by 5 bases, and 14 bases separated the two germline ends. The CDR3 covers 15 residues. CDR3 residues: CASSLGSGGGETQYF. The CDR3 DNA follows: TGTGCCAGCAGCTTGGGATCAGGAGGGGGGGAGACCCAGTACTTC.

This clonotype came up many times. The V and J genes are TRBV11-2 and TRBJ2-2; 9 bases map to TRBD1. The germline V gene has CDR1 SGHAT and CDR2 FQNNGV. The V gene end was trimmed by 5 bases and the J gene end by 9 bases; junction bases not matched to a gene: 13. The CDR3 extends over 16 amino acids. In DNA, the CDR3 is TGTGCCAGCAGCCGCCGACAGGGGGGGTTGTTTAGGGAGCTGTTTTTT. Amino acid sequence: CASSRRQGGLFRELFF.

Details on this clonotype: This sequence is one base from a far larger clone and is likely a read error. The chain has TRBV6-1 and TRBJ1-3; perhaps TRBD1 as D (5 bases). Germline CDR1 reads MNHNS; CDR2 reads SASEGT. V lost 5 bases and J lost 0, with 11 bases in between. The CDR3 has 15 amino acids. This CDR3 is CASSQCGTSGNTIYF. The DNA of the CDR3 is TGTGCCAGCAGTCAGTGTGGGACCTCTGGAAACACCATATATTTT.

This clonotype was recorded at least ten times. This chain connects TRBV5-1 to TRBJ2-2; D not resolved. CDR3 size: 14 residues. Germline values: CDR1 SGHRS, CDR2 YFSETQ. V lost 4 bases, J lost 9 bases, and 16 bases lay in between. The CDR3 sequence: CASSVQNPEWELFF. As DNA, the CDR3 is TGCGCCAGCAGCGTTCAGAATCCGGAGTGGGAGCTGTTTTTT.

Of note for this clonotype: A junction boundary mismatches the germline segment, possibly from a read error. The V gene is TRBV25-1, the J gene TRBJ2-1; TRBD1 agrees at 9 bases. The germline V gene encodes CDR1 MGHDK and CDR2 SYGVNS. CDR3 length equals 17 residues. This chain's CDR3 is CASSEPLGTGRYNEKFF. The CDR3 nucleotides read TGTGCCAGCAGTGAACCACTCGGGACAGGGCGGTACAATGAGAAGTTCTTC. Variable domain in full (rest from reference TRBV25-1 and TRBJ2-1): EADIYQTPRYLVIGTGKKITLECSQTMGHDKMYWYQQDPGMELHLIHYSYGVNSTEKGDLSSESTVSRIRTEHFPLTLESARPSHTSQYLCASSEPLGTGRYNEKFFGPGTRLTVL.

This clonotype has at least ten counts. This rearrangement joins TRBV5-1 to TRBJ2-2; tentative D call: TRBD2 (5 bases). V lost 5 bases to trimming and J lost 6 bases, with 14 bases between them. This CDR3 region has 14 residues. Germline values: CDR1 SGHRS, CDR2 YFSETQ. The CDR3 region is CASRSGYMSGELFF. The CDR3 DNA follows: TGCGCCAGCAGATCGGGATACATGTCCGGGGAGCTGTTTTTT.